The clone carrying this T cell receptor beta chain has ten or more counts. The time point here: before trial treatment. The donors' treatment consisted of nivolumab, ipilimumab, aspirin, low-dose cyclophosphamide and low-dose radiotherapy. The presence of advanced solid tumors lacking tumor-infiltrating lymphocytes characterized eligible patients. This CDR3 has 13 residues. Germline V lookup: CDR1 DFQATT, CDR2 SNEGSKA (reference sequence). V was pared by 4 bases and J by 0 bases, with 8 bases between. TRAV- and TRBV-specific primers were used for first-strand cDNA, which covered alpha and beta chains. The authors ran 15 to 20 PCR cycles to amplify TCRs with a constant-region primer and V-primer adapter. TCRdb analysed the reads with MiXCR anew, one entry per CDR3 protein. The sample gives 55,000 to 65,000 distinct CDR3 sequences, approximately 26% of which show up once; 6.6% is in the top ten. The data originate from a study of low-dose radiotherapy and immunotherapy resistance in tumors. Turning to the study itself: Oral aspirin 300 mg was taken by patients daily for four cycles from cycle 1 day 1.

Sequenced here: PBMCs, sampled before treatment. This clonotype was sampled from a male donor with rectosigmoid adenocarcinoma. The chain recombines TRBV20-1 with TRBJ2-3; D might be TRBD1 or TRBD2, each matching 5 bases. The CDR3 DNA sequence: TGCAGTGCTACCCGGGACAGCACAGATACGCAGTATTTT. It yields the protein CSATRDSTDTQYF.